This T cell receptor (beta chain) was profiled in a study of T-cell reconstitution after alpha-beta-depleted transplantation in children. Study-level findings and limits: Expanded clones from the graft, numbering several hundred, reportedly supplied alpha-beta T cells about two months after transplant. Some patients owed their high day-60 TCRbeta diversity to surviving recipient T cells and thymic progenitors. At one year after transplant, newly produced T cells mostly accounted for T-cell counts and diversity.

Germline V CDR1 and CDR2: MNHEY, SVGAGI. The CDR3 length is 17 residues. With 0 bases removed from V and 3 bases from J, the gap between germline ends came to 17 bases. Unique molecular identifiers were used in preparing the TCRbeta library. TCRdb fed the PCR reads into MiXCR, producing one record per CDR3 protein. The table has hundreds of thousands of distinct CDR3 sequences, over 10% seen once. Regarding this clonotype: Antigen specificity is unknown.

The receptor was derived from a girl aged 2-10 years with congenital amegakaryocytic thrombocytopenia, due to receive a stem cell transplant. The chain employs TRBV6-5 and TRBJ1-1, with a weak D call TRBD1 (6 bases). The sample here was PBMCs, taken before TCRalphabeta/CD19-depleted stem cell transplant. Here the CDR3 DNA reads TGTGCCAGCAGTTACTCCTTGGGGGCCACGTACGACACTGAAGCTTTCTTT. Residues: CASSYSLGATYDTEAFF.